Each of the 27 T cell receptor beta chains below was sequenced from the same sample in a study of response to subunit inactivated influenza vaccine. TCRdb analysed the RT-PCR reads with MiXCR anew, one entry per CDR3 protein. The sample yields 650,000 to 850,000 distinct CDR3 sequences, approximately 15% seen once. The material sequenced was PBMCs from blood, taken about 14 days before vaccination. These receptors all come from a man aged 45-65 years who received an inactivated influenza vaccine.

This clonotype was detected a few times. The V call is TRBV29-1, the J call TRBJ2-1, with unresolved D. V was trimmed by 3 bases and J by 0 bases, leaving 9 bases between them. From germline, CDR1 is SQVTM and CDR2 ANQGSEA. The CDR3 runs to 14 residues. The CDR3 here is CSVDLTHSYNEQFF. The CDR3 DNA follows: TGCAGCGTTGACCTCACCCACTCCTACAATGAGCAGTTCTTC.

This rearrangement joins TRBV7-9 to TRBJ1-2; weak D call: TRBD1 (5 bases). Between the trimmed V and J ends, which lost 6 bases and 0 bases, there was a span of 11 bases. The CDR3 runs 14 residues. Germline values: CDR1 SEHNR, CDR2 FQNEAQ (reference sequence). The CDR3 DNA reads TGTGCCAGCAGGATCGGGGCCGCTAACTATGGCTACACCTTC. Translated: CASRIGAANYGYTF.

The V gene is TRBV28, the J gene TRBJ2-7; D is possibly TRBD1 (6 bases). The length of the CDR3 is 14 residues. Germline CDR1 and CDR2: MDHEN and SYDVKM. V lost 4 bases, J lost 1 base, and 11 bases lay in between. The CDR3 DNA is TGTGCCAGCAGTTCTCGGGACATATCCTACGAGCAGTACTTC. This gives the protein CASSSRDISYEQYF.

This clonotype was recorded at least ten times. The J gene is TRBJ2-1, the V gene TRBV12-3 or TRBV12-4; 8 bases fit TRBD2. This CDR3 contains 15 residues. V lost 6 bases, J lost 8 bases, and 12 bases stayed unmatched. As DNA, the CDR3 is TGTGCCAGCAGCCCCAGAAGCGGGAGTGCAGATGAGCAGTTCTTC. It is translated as CASSPRSGSADEQFF.

V usage is TRBV5-1 and J usage is TRBJ2-3, with 14 bases matching TRBD2. The trim removed 2 bases at V and 2 bases at J, leaving 4 bases unmatched. CDR3 length: 17 amino acids. Looked up from germline, CDR1 is SGHRS and CDR2 is YFSETQ. DNA of the CDR3: TGCGCCAGCAGCTTCGGACTAGCGGGAGGTGCCACAGATACGCAGTATTTT. It yields the protein CASSFGLAGGATDTQYF. Together with reference TRBV5-1 and TRBJ2-3, the CDR3 gives the full variable domain: KAGVTQTPRYLIKTRGQQVTLSCSPISGHRSVSWYQQTPGQGLQFLFEYFSETQRNKGNFPGRFSGRQFSNSRSEMNVSTLELGDSALYLCASSFGLAGGATDTQYFGPGTRLTVL.

This chain uses TRBV9 with TRBJ1-1; D is uncertain. The CDR3 covers 15 residues. The germline V and J ends were trimmed by 1 base and 5 bases, with 15 bases remaining between them. From germline, CDR1 is SGDLS and CDR2 YYNGEE. The CDR3 region has the DNA TGTGCCAGCAGCGTAAATGCAGGCCCAAGGACTGAAGCTTTCTTT. Residues: CASSVNAGPRTEAFF.

This sequence joins TRBV29-1 and TRBJ2-1; TRBD1 matches at 9 bases. CDR1 and CDR2 from the germline V gene are SQVTM and ANQGSEA. J lost 7 bases, V lost 7 bases, and 8 bases had no gene match. The length of the CDR3 is 13 residues. CDR3 amino acids: CSARTGEVNEQFF. In DNA, the CDR3 is TGCAGCGCAAGGACAGGGGAGGTGAATGAGCAGTTCTTC.

V is TRBV6-2 or TRBV6-3 and J is TRBJ2-5, with unresolved D. V dropped 6 bases and J dropped 3 bases, with 14 bases sitting between them. This CDR3 contains 14 residues. Germline-derived CDR1 and CDR2 are MNHEY and SVGEGT. The CDR3 DNA sequence: TGTGCCAGCAGACCTCGGACCGCCGAAGAGACCCAGTACTTC. It encodes CASRPRTAEETQYF.

J is TRBJ1-2 and V is TRBV4-2; 12 bases fit TRBD1. The germline V gene has CDR1 LGHNA and CDR2 YNFKEQ. Germline trimming cut 4 bases from V and 8 bases from J; bases unmatched to any gene: 5. This CDR3 is built from 14 residues. CDR3: CASSRDRGRRGYTF. The DNA for the CDR3 is TGTGCCAGCAGCCGGGACAGGGGGCGCCGGGGCTACACCTTC.

The chain links TRBV4-2 to TRBJ2-5; a weak D match, TRBD2 (6 bases). The CDR3 totals 14 residues. CDR1 and CDR2 from the germline V gene are LGHNA and YNFKEQ. V lost 4 bases and J 5 bases, leaving 14 bases between the germline ends. DNA for the CDR3: TGTGCCAGCAGCCTGACTAGAGGGGCTGAGACCCAGTACTTC. Residues: CASSLTRGAETQYF.

This clonotype was seen a few times. This chain connects TRBV18 to TRBJ2-5, with unresolved D. Trimming cost V 2 bases and J 3 bases, with 10 bases left between them. CDR1 and CDR2 from the germline V gene are KGHSH and LQKENI. The CDR3 length is 14 residues. In nucleotides, the CDR3 is TGTGCCAGCTCACCAGGGCTTCCGAAAGAGACCCAGTACTTC. It specifies CASSPGLPKETQYF. Supplemented by reference TRBV18 and TRBJ2-5, the full variable domain reads NAGVMQNPRHLVRRRGQEARLRCSPMKGHSHVYWYRQLPEEGLKFMVYLQKENIIDESGMPKERFSAEFPKEGPSILRIQQVVRGDSAAYFCASSPGLPKETQYFGPGTRLLVL.

This clonotype was seen a few times. The chain's CDR3 is CATRGLGELFF. In DNA, the CDR3 is TGTGCCACCAGAGGGTTGGGGGAGCTGTTTTTT. The chain links TRBV15 to TRBJ2-2; no firm D call. V was shortened by 6 bases and J by 8 bases, with 7 bases between the two germline ends. The CDR3 length is 11 residues. From germline, CDR1 is LNHNV and CDR2 YYDKDF (reference sequence).

Only a few counts were recorded for this clonotype. The chain combines TRBV6-1 with TRBJ2-7, with 7 bases aligning to TRBD1. Germline V lookup: CDR1 MNHNS, CDR2 SASEGT. V shed 10 bases and J 1 base; nucleotides not matched to a gene: 10. CDR3 length: 14 amino acids. The CDR3 nucleotides read TGTGCCATCAGAACAGGGGAAGGGTCCTACGAGCAGTACTTC. This sequence encodes CAIRTGEGSYEQYF.

The rearrangement joins TRBV6-5 to TRBJ2-2; tentatively, D is TRBD2 (7 bases). This CDR3 comprises 17 residues. The germline V gene has CDR1 MNHEY and CDR2 SVGAGI. Trimming stripped 2 bases from V and 4 bases from J, with 17 bases between. DNA for the CDR3: TGTGCCAGCAGTTACGAGGGGGGGCAGTCCGTCACCGGGGAGCTGTTTTTT. It is translated as CASSYEGGQSVTGELFF.

The chain joins TRBV6-1 to TRBJ2-3; D tentatively fits TRBD1 or TRBD2 (5 bases each). Germline CDR1 reads MNHNS; CDR2 reads SASEGT. Trimming stripped 0 bases from V and 6 bases from J, with 10 bases between. The CDR3 length is 14 residues. The DNA for the CDR3 is TGTGCCAGCAGTGAAGCGGGAGCAGGGGATACGCAGTATTTT. Protein product: CASSEAGAGDTQYF.

Only a few counts were recorded for this clonotype. In nucleotides, the CDR3 is TGTGCCAGCAGCCAGGATGGGCAAAACATTCAGTACTTC. Encoded protein: CASSQDGQNIQYF. This sequence joins TRBV4-2 and TRBJ2-4; no clear D. This CDR3 is built from 13 residues. Trimming pared 3 bases from V and 5 bases from J, leaving 8 bases between. Germline assignment: CDR1 LGHNA and CDR2 YNFKEQ.

This clonotype was found a few times. The chain links TRBV7-2 to TRBJ2-5; 7 bases align to TRBD2. The CDR3 is 16 residues long. Per the germline V gene, CDR1 is SGHTA and CDR2 is FQGNSA. The ends lost 5 bases at V and 0 bases at J; junction bases unmatched: 9. DNA for the CDR3: TGTGCCAGCAGCCCTGGGAGGGGCCGGTACCAAGAGACCCAGTACTTC. Protein sequence: CASSPGRGRYQETQYF.

The chain recombines TRBV4-3 with TRBJ2-7; 9 bases match TRBD1. Germline lookup yields CDR1 LGHNA and CDR2 YSLEER. Germline trimming cut 2 bases from V and 4 bases from J; bases unmatched to any gene: 6. CDR3 length equals 15 residues. In DNA form, the CDR3 reads TGCGCCAGCAGCCAACTGGGACAGGGCTTTTACGAGCAGTACTTC. It codes for CASSQLGQGFYEQYF.

The chain links TRBV29-1 to TRBJ1-2; D possibly corresponds to TRBD1 (6 bases). The CDR3 has 15 residues. V gave up 2 bases and J gave up 0 bases, with 13 bases separating them. CDR1 SQVTM and CDR2 ANQGSEA come from the germline V gene. Here the CDR3 reads CSVEQGLGANYGYTF. The CDR3 DNA reads as TGCAGCGTTGAACAGGGGCTAGGGGCTAACTATGGCTACACCTTC.

This clonotype appeared many times. The chain couples TRBV6-2 or TRBV6-3 to TRBJ2-1, with 8 bases fitting TRBD1. CDR1 and CDR2 (germline): MNHEY, SVGEGT. The CDR3 totals 15 residues. With V trimmed by 5 bases and J by 4 bases, 7 bases remained unmatched. The CDR3 is CASSKYRGIYNEQFF. As DNA, the CDR3 is TGTGCCAGCAGTAAATACAGGGGGATATACAATGAGCAGTTCTTC.

The chain is built from TRBV10-3 and TRBJ2-7, with D unresolved. Trimming left V 8 bases short and J 4 bases short, with 15 bases between. CDR3 length: 13 amino acids. In germline, CDR1 is ENHRY, CDR2 SYGVKD. The CDR3 DNA is TGTGCCATCCGTGTCCAGCCACGTTACGAGCAGTACTTC. Protein product: CAIRVQPRYEQYF.

This clonotype appeared a few times. The chain uses TRBV12-3 or TRBV12-4 and TRBJ2-2; 7 bases are a match to TRBD1. J lost 4 bases, V lost 7 bases, and 12 bases had no gene match. The CDR3 loop spans 16 amino acids. For the CDR3, the DNA is TGTGCCAGCACTCATTCGGCGGACAGGAGCACCGGGGAGCTGTTTTTT. It specifies CASTHSADRSTGELFF.

The V and J genes are TRBV11-1 and TRBJ2-2, with 9 positions matching TRBD2. Unmatched junction bases numbered 10, after V lost 1 base and J lost 4 bases. Germline values: CDR1 SGHAT, CDR2 FQDESV (reference sequence). The CDR3 is 18 amino acids. CDR3 sequence reads: CASSLGGGASVLTGELFF. The CDR3 DNA follows: TGTGCCAGCAGCTTAGGCGGGGGGGCCTCAGTTCTCACCGGGGAGCTGTTTTTT. The variable domain in full, completed from reference TRBV11-1 and TRBJ2-2, reads EAEVAQSPRYKITEKSQAVAFWCDPISGHATLYWYRQILGQGPELLVQFQDESVVDDSQLPKDRFSAERLKGVDSTLKIQPAELGDSAMYLCASSLGGGASVLTGELFFGEGSRLTVL.

This clonotype was recorded once. The rearrangement joins TRBV30 to TRBJ2-5; tentatively, D is TRBD2 (7 bases). V gave up 0 bases and J gave up 5 bases, with 13 bases separating them. CDR1 GTSNPN and CDR2 SVGIG come from the germline V gene (reference sequence). The CDR3 length is 14 residues. The CDR3, as DNA: TGTGCCTGGAGTGTGTGGGGGGGCATTGAGACCCAGTACTTC. Its protein is CAWSVWGGIETQYF.

This clonotype was counted a few times. V and J are TRBV27 and TRBJ1-1; D is unclear. V shed 4 bases and J shed 0 bases, with 12 bases lying between them. CDR3 length: 15 residues. CDR1 MNHEY and CDR2 SMNVEV come from the germline V gene (reference sequence). The CDR3 DNA reads TGTGCCAGCAGTTCGTTTGGAAGCTTGAACACTGAAGCTTTCTTT. Protein product: CASSSFGSLNTEAFF.

Ten or more counts support this clonotype. CDR3 bases: TGTGCCAGCAGTCCCAAGCGGGGATCCACAGATACGCAGTATTTT. Protein sequence: CASSPKRGSTDTQYF. V usage is TRBV12-3 or TRBV12-4 and J usage is TRBJ2-3; 7 positions match TRBD2. This CDR3 has 15 residues. Trimming cost V 5 bases and J 2 bases; bases outside gene matches: 7.

This clonotype occurred a few times. The J gene is TRBJ2-5, the V gene TRBV6-1, with 9 bases matching TRBD1. Germline lookup yields CDR1 MNHNS and CDR2 SASEGT. V lost 3 bases to trimming and J lost 4 bases; unmatched junction nucleotides: 6. The CDR3 is made up of 15 amino acids. DNA of the CDR3: TGTGCCAGCAGTGATTGGGACAGGGAGGGAGAGACCCAGTACTTC. Its translation is CASSDWDREGETQYF.